This T cell receptor (beta chain) was sequenced during a study of memory CD4+ T cells and cytomegalovirus serostatus. The sort gate was single viable CD3+CD4+CD8-CD45RO+ cells for memory CD4+ T cells. Serostatus was set by detecting CMV pp150, pp28, p38, p52 IgG. Sequencing used immunoSEQ multiplex PCR; TCRdb keeps in-frame clones, though not all of them. This sample has around 33,000 clones; around 74% occur once, and the top ten carry 0.5% to 0.65%. A few counts support this clone. This CDR3 contains 13 residues. The V gene's germline CDR1 is GTSNPN and CDR2 SVGIG (reference sequence). Trimming removed 5 bases from V and 9 bases from J, with 14 bases in between.

The sequence was collected from an adult in good health and CMV-seronegative. Some clones in this sample may be carry-over from other donors' samples. The source material was memory CD4+ T cells from blood. The chain recombines TRBV30 with TRBJ1-6; a weak D match, TRBD1 (5 bases). The DNA of the CDR3 is TGTGCCTGGGAAGGGGTTCTCGGTTCACCCCTCCACTTT. Protein sequence: CAWEGVLGSPLHF. Drawing the rest from reference TRBV30 and TRBJ1-6, the complete variable domain is SQTIHQWPATLVQPVGSPLSLECTVEGTSNPNLYWYRQAAGRGLQLLFYSVGIGQISSEVPQNLSASRPQDRQFILSSKKLLLSDSGFYLCAWEGVLGSPLHFGNGTRLTVT.